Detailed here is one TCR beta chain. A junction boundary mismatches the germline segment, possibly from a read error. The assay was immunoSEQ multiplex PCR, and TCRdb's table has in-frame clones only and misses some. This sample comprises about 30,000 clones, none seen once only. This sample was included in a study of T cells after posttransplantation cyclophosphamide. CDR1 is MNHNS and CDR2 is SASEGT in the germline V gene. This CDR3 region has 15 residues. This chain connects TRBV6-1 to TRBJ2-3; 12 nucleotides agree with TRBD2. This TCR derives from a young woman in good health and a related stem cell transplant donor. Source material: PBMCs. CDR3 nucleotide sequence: TGTGCCAGCAGGGAAGCTAGCGGGGGGGCAGATACGCAGTATTTT. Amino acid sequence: CASREASGGADTQYF.